The entry below describes one T cell receptor (beta chain). Its antigen is not identified. Tissue from the graft was processed to free its intraepithelial and lamina propria lymphocytes. The data are from a study of graft-versus-host responses after intestinal transplantation. The wider study: Among the recipients, all got anti-thymocyte globulin induction and then tacrolimus and steroids for around 3 years. Study-wide points: Where graft-donor T cell macrochimerism was present, patients had high graft-versus-host to host-versus-graft clonal ratios in allografts. Some GvH clones were seen earlier in gut or blood, suggesting intestinal origin.

Here immunoSEQ multiplex PCR was the method, and the copy in TCRdb shows in-frame clones only, minus some. Of some 18,000 clones in the sample, approximately 79% were seen once. The germline V and J ends were trimmed by 1 base and 0 bases, with 7 bases remaining between them. CDR1 and CDR2 (germline): SGHTA, FQGNSA. The CDR3 is 15 amino acids. Sequenced here: ileum tissue, sampled approximately 3 weeks after intestinal transplant. The receptor comes from a human patient who received an intestinal transplant, so some T cells may come from the graft donor. The chain has TRBV7-2 and TRBJ1-3; no firm D call. This CDR3 is CASSLGAVSGNTIYF. The CDR3 region has the DNA TGTGCCAGCAGCTTAGGGGCAGTCTCTGGAAACACCATATATTTT.